The entry below describes one TCR beta chain. This clone was detected once. Its antigen remains undetermined. No much larger clone is present one base from it, and per-base qualities are unavailable. Participants in the prospective study were enrolled through a virtual design, were aged 18 to 89 years, and lived in approximately 25 United States geographic areas. Cohort assignment in the prospective study relied on participant-reported clinical history from a screening survey and a study questionnaire. Recovered participants in ImmuneRACE Cohort 3 were defined as having two consecutive negative NP/OP PCR tests, clearance from a healthcare professional, or resolution of symptoms. Mobile phlebotomists in the prospective study collected whole blood, serum and a nasopharyngeal or oropharyngeal swab from every participant. Additional blood draws and questionnaires over an approximately 2-month period could optionally be provided by prospective study participants. Prospective study blood samples were shipped either frozen or at room temperature before DNA extraction.

Counted from cysteine to phenylalanine, this CDR3 has 13 amino acids. The only DNA kept is the CDR3, 39 bases in frame from the first base. V loses 1 base, J loses 7 bases, and the germline ends lie 9 bases apart. CDR1 and CDR2 are read off the germline V gene as SGHRS and YFSETQ. The data belong to a study of blood T cell repertoires in COVID-19 (dated by TCRdb to the early 2020s). Some background on the complete study: Collaborator samples came from the United States, Italy and Spain and covered acute and convalescent phases of COVID-19. The material from the prospective study consisted of cDNA or gDNA derived from T cells, B-cell-depleted T cells, or PBMCs. The dataset comprised deeply sampled blood TCRbeta repertoires from subjects exposed to, actively infected with, or recovered from COVID-19. A freely available public database, intended as a resource for researchers studying the immune response to SARS-CoV-2, is where the repertoires were released. Samples came from the ongoing ImmuneRACE study (first 160 participants) plus 1,254 subjects from 6 global collaborators. A de-identified subject ID, COVID-19 status, age in years and sex were almost always included in the sample metadata. Where available, HLA class I and class II types were taken from metadata supplied by the sample provider and were not determined by assay-based typing.

TCRbeta CDR3 regions were amplified from genomic DNA by means of the immunoSEQ Assay, a bias-controlled multiplex PCR. In the source study's methods: Nucleated cell counts per sample were estimated from amplification of reference gene primers within the assay. Sequence reads were collapsed and filtered to measure the absolute abundance of every unique TCRbeta CDR3 rearrangement. For each sample, productive Simpson clonality was calculated as the square root of Simpson's diversity index across productive rearrangements. Entries here come from immuneACCESS through TCRdb and include only in-frame sequences with V and J called. Some clones fail to appear in such tables; in the studies checked, an unresolved V gene covers under half of the shortfall, and the cause of the remainder is unknown. That table is the source of V, J and clone size, and D and trimming were worked out from the DNA. The sample table shows 200,000 to 250,000 clones, and under 90% are seen once. Roughly 1.8% of the sample is held by the ten biggest clonotypes.

The research as a whole found: How much clinical and demographic metadata was included differed by source and by participant, and the metadata was provided uncurated.

In this chain, TRBV5-1 is recombined with TRBJ2-1, with the D gene not clear enough to name. The sequence was obtained from a man between 60 and 75 years old who had recovered from COVID-19. Source material: PBMCs or T cells enriched from blood (not recorded which). CDR3 protein: CASSLQVSNEQFF. Read as DNA, the sequence is TGCGCCAGCAGCTTGCAGGTTTCGAATGAGCAGTTCTTC.